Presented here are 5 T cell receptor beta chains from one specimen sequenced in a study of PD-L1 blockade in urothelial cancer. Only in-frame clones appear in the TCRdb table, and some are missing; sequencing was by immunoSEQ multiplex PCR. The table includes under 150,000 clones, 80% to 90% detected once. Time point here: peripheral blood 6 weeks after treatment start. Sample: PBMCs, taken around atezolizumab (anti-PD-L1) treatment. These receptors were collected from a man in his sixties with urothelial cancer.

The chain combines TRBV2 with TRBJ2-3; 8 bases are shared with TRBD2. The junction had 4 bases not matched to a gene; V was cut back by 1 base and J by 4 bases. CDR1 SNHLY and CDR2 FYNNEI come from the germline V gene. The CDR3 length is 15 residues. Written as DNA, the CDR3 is TGTGCCAGCAGTGAAGACAGCGGGAGACCAGATACGCAGTATTTT. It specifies CASSEDSGRPDTQYF.

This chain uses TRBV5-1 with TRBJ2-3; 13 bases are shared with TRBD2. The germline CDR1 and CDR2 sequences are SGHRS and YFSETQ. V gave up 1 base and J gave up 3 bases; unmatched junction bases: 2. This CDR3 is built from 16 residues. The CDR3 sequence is CASSLRTSGGTDTQYF. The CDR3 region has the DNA TGCGCCAGCAGCTTGCGGACTAGCGGGGGAACAGATACGCAGTATTTT.

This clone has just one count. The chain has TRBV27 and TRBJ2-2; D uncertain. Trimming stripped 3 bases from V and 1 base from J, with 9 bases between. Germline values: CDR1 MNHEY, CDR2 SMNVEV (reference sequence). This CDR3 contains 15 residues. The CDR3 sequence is CASSFLAGNTGELFF. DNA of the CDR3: TGTGCCAGCAGTTTCTTGGCTGGGAACACCGGGGAGCTGTTTTTT.

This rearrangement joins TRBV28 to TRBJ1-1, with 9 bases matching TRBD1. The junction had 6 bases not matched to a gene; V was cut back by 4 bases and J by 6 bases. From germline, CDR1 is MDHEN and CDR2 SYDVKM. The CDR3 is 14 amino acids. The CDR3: CASSSGDRVAEAFF. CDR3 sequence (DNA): TGTGCCAGCAGTTCGGGGGACAGGGTTGCTGAAGCTTTCTTT.

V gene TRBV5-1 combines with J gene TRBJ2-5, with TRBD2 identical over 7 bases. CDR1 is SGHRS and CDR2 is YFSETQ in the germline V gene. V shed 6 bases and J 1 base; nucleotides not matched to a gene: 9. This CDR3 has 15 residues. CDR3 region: CASTPNAGVQETQYF. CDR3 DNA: TGCGCCAGCACCCCAAATGCGGGGGTCCAAGAGACCCAGTACTTC.